Listed below are T cell receptor beta chains from one sample, sequenced in a study of stem cell transplantation in POMP-related autoinflammatory disease. Measured with immunoSEQ multiplex PCR; TCRdb has only the in-frame clones, and not every one. Among some 68,000 clones listed, approximately 90% were seen once. This specimen consisted of CD4+ T cells from PBMCs, obtained after stem cell transplantation. Every receptor here comes from a human patient with POMP-related autoinflammation and immune dysregulation (PRAID). Among the T cells, some may be from the graft donor. The CDR3 runs from the conserved cysteine through the conserved F or W. Each record gives: J gene, D gene, CDR3 length, V gene, CDR3 protein, CDR3 DNA. D genes are given only for firm matches.

>TRBJ1-2|-|15|TRBV4-1
CASRRTWTSDYGYTF
TGCGCCAGCAGGAGAACTTGGACAAGTGACTATGGCTACACCTTC
>TRBJ1-5|-|15|TRBV28
CATNYLAGGPQPQHF
TGTGCCACCAACTATTTGGCGGGGGGCCCTCAGCCCCAGCATTTT
>TRBJ2-2|TRBD2|18|TRBV3-1/TRBV3-2
CASSLGLAGGPRTGELFF
TGTGCCAGCAGCCTAGGACTAGCGGGAGGGCCGCGGACCGGGGAGCTGTTTTTT
>TRBJ2-1|TRBD2|16|TRBV27
CASRRTSGRFYNEQFF
TGTGCCAGCAGACGGACTAGCGGGAGGTTCTACAATGAGCAGTTCTTC
>TRBJ2-2|-|15|TRBV6-5
CASTQGGVNTGELFF
TGTGCCAGCACTCAGGGGGGAGTGAACACCGGGGAGCTGTTTTTT
>TRBJ2-1|TRBD2|15|TRBV11-3
CASSLGSGSYNEQFF
TGTGCCAGCAGCTTAGGGAGCGGGAGCTACAATGAGCAGTTCTTC
>TRBJ1-2|-|15|TRBV5-6
CASSLGDPWNYGYTF
TGTGCCAGCAGCTTGGGGGACCCTTGGAACTATGGCTACACCTTC
>TRBJ1-2|-|14|TRBV5-1
CASSLGQQNYGYTF
TGCGCCAGCAGCTTGGGACAGCAAAACTATGGCTACACCTTC
>TRBJ2-1|TRBD2|20|TRBV4-1
CASSQDTGLAGVYNYNEQFF
TGCGCCAGCAGCCAAGATACCGGACTAGCGGGAGTCTATAACTACAATGAGCAGTTCTTC
>TRBJ1-5|-|14|TRBV28
CASRRAGDYQPQHF
TGTGCCAGCAGGCGGGCAGGGGATTACCAGCCCCAGCATTTT
>TRBJ1-5|TRBD1|14|TRBV7-3
CASSLSGGGQPQHF
TGTGCCAGCAGCTTATCAGGGGGAGGTCAGCCCCAGCATTTT